Listed here are 27 T cell receptor beta chains from one sample, sequenced in a study of cytomegalovirus exposure and HLA in healthy donors. Primers for the PCR totalled 60 Vbeta and 13 Jbeta. Profiling relied on immunoSEQ multiplex PCR, and the TCRdb table lists in-frame clones only, not all of them. The top ten hold roughly 14% of the sample, which has 150,000 or so clones, 60% to 80% seen once. The specimen sequenced was PBMCs. These receptor sequences come from a woman in her thirties or forties in good health and CMV-seronegative.

The chain couples TRBV7-8 to TRBJ1-2, with 7 bases matching TRBD1. The CDR3 is 13 residues long. V lost 2 bases, J lost 4 bases, and 1 base stayed unmatched. Germline CDR1 reads SGHVS; CDR2 reads FQNEAQ. Here the CDR3 reads CASSLQGGYGYTF. CDR3 nucleotide sequence: TGTGCCAGCAGCTTACAGGGGGGCTATGGCTACACCTTC. The full variable domain, its missing parts supplied by reference TRBV7-8 and TRBJ1-2, is GAGVSQSPRYKVAKRGQDVALRCDPISGHVSLFWYQQALGQGPEFLTYFQNEAQLDKSGLPSDRFFAERPEGSVSTLKIQRTQQEDSAVYLCASSLQGGYGYTFGSGTRLTVV.

The genes are TRBV7-9 and TRBJ2-3, with D tentatively TRBD2 (7 bases). This CDR3 contains 14 residues. V was clipped by 8 bases and J by 0 bases, with 12 bases between them. Germline-derived CDR1 and CDR2 are SEHNR and FQNEAQ (reference sequence). The CDR3 DNA reads TGTGCCAGCGAGGGGGGGTCTAGCACAGATACGCAGTATTTT. This sequence encodes CASEGGSSTDTQYF.

This chain links TRBV10-3 with TRBJ2-2; the match to TRBD1 covers 10 bases. CDR1 and CDR2 (germline): ENHRY, SYGVKD. The CDR3 spans 15 residues. V lost 8 bases to trimming and J lost 7 bases; unmatched junction nucleotides: 10. The CDR3 coding sequence is TGTGCCATCGGAGATGGGACAGGGGTAGTCGGGGAGCTGTTTTTT. As protein: CAIGDGTGVVGELFF.

The chain links TRBV5-6 to TRBJ2-1; no firm D call. Trimming took off 3 bases at V and 0 bases at J, with 7 bases between the two ends. Per the germline V gene, CDR1 is SGHDT and CDR2 is YYEEEE. The CDR3 sequence is 14 residues long. The CDR3: CASSWQSSYNEQFF. The CDR3 DNA follows: TGTGCCAGCAGCTGGCAAAGCTCCTACAATGAGCAGTTCTTC.

As concerns this clone: Other DNA sequences of this sample code for an identical CDR3. CDR3 loop: CASSPGGGQETQYF. The CDR3 DNA follows: TGTGCCAGCAGTCCAGGGGGCGGGCAAGAGACCCAGTACTTC. V is TRBV28 and J is TRBJ2-5, with 8 bases identical to TRBD1. Germline V gene sequence: CDR1 MDHEN, CDR2 SYDVKM. The CDR3 has 14 residues. J was trimmed by 2 bases and V by 5 bases; bases with no gene match: 4.

The chain joins TRBV6-1 to TRBJ2-7; D is uncertain. V was clipped by 8 bases and J by 2 bases, with 10 bases between them. Per germline, CDR1 MNHNS and CDR2 SASEGT. The CDR3 consists of 12 residues. The CDR3 spells CASFDTTYEQYF. Here the CDR3 DNA reads TGTGCCAGCTTCGACACCACCTACGAGCAGTACTTC.

This clone has a handful of counts. The chain employs TRBV28 and TRBJ2-2; TRBD1 might be the D (6 bases). The CDR3 spans 18 residues. The germline CDR1 and CDR2 sequences are MDHEN and SYDVKM. The V end lost 4 bases, the J end lost 0 bases, and 18 bases lay between the germline ends. CDR3 in DNA: TGTGCCAGCAGTTCATCGCGACCACAGGGCCCGAACACCGGGGAGCTGTTTTTT. Residues: CASSSSRPQGPNTGELFF.

The chain is built from TRBV9 and TRBJ2-1, with TRBD2 matching over 8 bases. The germline gives CDR1 SGDLS, CDR2 YYNGEE. The CDR3 sequence is 14 residues long. Trimming at V came to 0 bases and at J to 11 bases, leaving 7 bases not matched to a gene. The CDR3 DNA is TGTGCCAGCAGCGTAGGGCCTAGCGGGCCCCAGCAGTTCTTC. Translated, it gives CASSVGPSGPQQFF.

The chain uses TRBV19 and TRBJ2-1; 7 bases agree with TRBD2. The CDR3 is 15 residues long. Trimming took 6 bases from V and 9 from J; bases not matched to a gene: 14. CDR1 and CDR2 from the germline V gene are LNHDA and SQIVND (reference sequence). In DNA, the CDR3 is TGTGCCAGTAGCCACACTAGCGTGGGGGGGGGTGAGCAGTTCTTC. Amino acids: CASSHTSVGGGEQFF.

The chain uses TRBV5-1 and TRBJ2-1, with 11 bases identical to TRBD2. The V gene's germline CDR1 is SGHRS and CDR2 YFSETQ. The length of the CDR3 is 15 residues. Trimming cost V 4 bases and J 9 bases; bases outside gene matches: 9. The CDR3 nucleotides are TGCGCCAGCAGCCCAATTAGCGGGGGGGCGCTTGAGCAGTTCTTC. Translation: CASSPISGGALEQFF.

In regard to this clone: One end of the junction varies from germline; a read error may be responsible. This chain links TRBV7-9 with TRBJ2-2; 10 bases are shared with TRBD2. The CDR3 is 17 residues long. Germline loops: CDR1 SEHNR, CDR2 FQNEAQ (reference sequence). In DNA form, the CDR3 reads TGTTCCAGCAGCAATCCTCCCGCTAGCGGGAGTGGCGGGGAGCTGTTTTTT. This translates into CSSSNPPASGSGGELFF.

This chain connects TRBV7-9 to TRBJ2-7, with 13 bases aligning to TRBD2. The CDR3 loop spans 17 amino acids. Trimming at V came to 1 base and at J to 6 bases, leaving 9 bases not matched to a gene. Per the germline V gene, CDR1 is SEHNR and CDR2 is FQNEAQ (reference sequence). CDR3 DNA sequence: TGTGCCAGCAGCTTAGGGACTAGCGGGGGCCTCCGGGGCGAGCAGTACTTC. Encoded protein: CASSLGTSGGLRGEQYF.

This clone came up once. The rearrangement links TRBV7-3 to TRBJ1-2; unclear D gene. The CDR3 extends over 13 amino acids. V was trimmed by 3 bases and J by 5 bases, leaving 10 bases between them. Germline CDR1 is SGHTA and CDR2 is FQGTGA. CDR3 nucleotides: TGTGCCAGCAGCTTCGGACGGGAATATGGCTACACCTTC. Translating gives CASSFGREYGYTF.

The chain has TRBV7-7 and TRBJ2-3, with 10 bases fitting TRBD2. V was pared by 0 bases and J by 1 base, with 1 base of the junction left unmatched. Germline V gene data show CDR1 as SSHAT and CDR2 as FNYEAQ (reference sequence). The CDR3 is 16 residues long. The CDR3 spells CASSLALAGGTDTQYF. The CDR3 coding sequence is TGTGCCAGCAGCTTAGCGCTAGCGGGGGGCACAGATACGCAGTATTTT.

The V call is TRBV15, the J call TRBJ2-5, with D possibly matching TRBD2 (6 bases). CDR1 LNHNV and CDR2 YYDKDF come from the germline V gene (reference sequence). The length of the CDR3 is 16 residues. V was trimmed by 0 bases and J by 4 bases, leaving 15 bases between them. The CDR3 sequence: CATSRDAIGGRETQYF. CDR3 coding DNA: TGTGCCACCAGCAGAGATGCCATCGGGGGACGAGAGACCCAGTACTTC.

This clone has just a few counts. The chain recombines TRBV27 with TRBJ2-4, with 7 bases fitting TRBD1. CDR3 length: 14 amino acids. Germline V gives CDR1 MNHEY, CDR2 SMNVEV (reference sequence). V lost 6 bases, J lost 9 bases, and 11 bases stayed unmatched. The CDR3 DNA sequence: TGTGCCAGCAGACGCGACAGGGCGGTGGCCATTCAGTACTTC. Its protein is CASRRDRAVAIQYF.

The chain is built from TRBV7-9 and TRBJ1-3, with D perhaps TRBD1 (5 bases). V was trimmed by 6 bases and J by 0 bases, leaving 15 bases between them. Germline CDR1 reads SEHNR; CDR2 reads FQNEAQ (reference sequence). CDR3 length: 16 residues. In DNA form, the CDR3 reads TGTGCCAGCAGTCCCTCAGGGCCAAGCTCTGGAAACACCATATATTTT. Translation: CASSPSGPSSGNTIYF.

The V gene is TRBV28, the J gene TRBJ1-5; D not resolved. CDR1 and CDR2 (germline): MDHEN, SYDVKM. V was cut by 5 bases and J by 4 bases, with 9 bases left in between. The CDR3 runs to 13 residues. The CDR3 DNA reads TGTGCCAGCAGTAAATTACAAAATCAGCCCCAGCATTTT. Its translation: CASSKLQNQPQHF.

The rearrangement links TRBV28 to TRBJ2-2, with D possibly matching TRBD1 (6 bases). Trimming left V 3 bases short and J 7 bases short, with 9 bases between. The CDR3 length is 13 residues. Germline CDR1 MDHEN, CDR2 SYDVKM. The DNA of the CDR3 is TGTGCCAGCAGTTTGACAGGTTTCGGGGAGCTGTTTTTT. Protein sequence: CASSLTGFGELFF.

This clone occurred once. For the CDR3, the DNA is TGTGCCAGCGAACAGGGGCTAGGCACAGATACGCAGTATTTT. Its protein is CASEQGLGTDTQYF. J is TRBJ2-3 and V is TRBV7-9; 7 bases align to TRBD1. CDR1 and CDR2 (germline): SEHNR, FQNEAQ (reference sequence). V trimming: 8 bases; J trimming: 1 base; junction bases outside the gene matches: 6. The CDR3 runs 14 residues. Complete variable domain (other parts from reference TRBV7-9 and TRBJ2-3): DTGVSQNPRHKITKRGQNVTFRCDPISEHNRLYWYRQTLGQGPEFLTYFQNEAQLEKSRLLSDRFSAERPKGSFSTLEIQRTEQGDSAMYLCASEQGLGTDTQYFGPGTRLTVL.

The J gene is TRBJ2-7, the V gene TRBV5-1; tentative D call: TRBD1 (6 bases). The CDR3 has 12 residues. Trimming shortened V by 3 bases and J by 5 bases, and 9 bases separated the two germline ends. From germline, CDR1 is SGHRS and CDR2 YFSETQ. The CDR3 protein is CASSSQGNEQYF. CDR3 DNA: TGCGCCAGCAGCTCCCAGGGGAACGAGCAGTACTTC.

In its sample, this clone was seen a few times. The V and J genes are TRBV19 and TRBJ2-7; 9 bases align to TRBD2. Germline loops: CDR1 LNHDA, CDR2 SQIVND (reference sequence). This CDR3 region has 16 residues. After removal of 8 bases from V and 6 bases from J, the junction contained 17 bases not matched to a gene. In nucleotides, the CDR3 is TGTGCCAGTGCGGCCAGGGGAGGGACTAGCTCCGGCGAGCAGTACTTC. Amino acid sequence: CASAARGGTSSGEQYF. Together with reference TRBV19 and TRBJ2-7, the CDR3 gives the full variable domain: DGGITQSPKYLFRKEGQNVTLSCEQNLNHDAMYWYRQDPGQGLRLIYYSQIVNDFQKGDIAEGYSVSREKKESFPLTVTSAQKNPTAFYLCASAARGGTSSGEQYFGPGTRLTVT.

The V and J genes are TRBV4-3 and TRBJ2-1; no clear D. CDR3 size: 15 residues. CDR1 is LGHNA, CDR2 YSLEER, per germline. V was shortened by 0 bases and J by 10 bases, with 16 bases between the two germline ends. DNA of the CDR3: TGCGCCAGCAGCCAAGAAATGGCCGGCCTCGGGGAGCAGTTCTTC. Translation: CASSQEMAGLGEQFF.

On this clone: The junction departs from germline at one end; a sequencing error may be responsible. The chain joins TRBV4-1 to TRBJ2-6; 8 bases line up with TRBD1. The CDR3 runs to 16 residues. Germline CDR1 and CDR2: MGHRA and YSYEKL. The CDR3: CASSHPDREIANGLTF. The CDR3, as DNA: TGCGCCAGCAGCCATCCGGACAGGGAAATAGCCAACGGCCTGACTTTC.

The V gene is TRBV9, the J gene TRBJ1-3; tentatively, D is TRBD1 (6 bases). There are 14 residues in the CDR3. The V end was cut by 3 bases, the J end by 4 bases, with 11 bases between. Germline CDR1 SGDLS, CDR2 YYNGEE. Here the CDR3 DNA reads TGTGCCAGCAGCGCGCGGACAGTGGGAAACACCATATATTTT. This gives the protein CASSARTVGNTIYF.

In its sample, this clone was seen a few times. The V and J genes are TRBV2 and TRBJ2-7, with 7 nucleotides matching TRBD2. Germline values: CDR1 SNHLY, CDR2 FYNNEI. V was clipped by 2 bases and J by 5 bases; unmatched bases: 3. CDR3 length: 13 residues. The CDR3 nucleotides are TGTGCCAGCAGTGAATTACTAGCGCACGAGCAGTACTTC. Translation gives CASSELLAHEQYF.

The genes are TRBV7-6 and TRBJ1-1; D is undetermined. Trimming took off 0 bases at V and 1 base at J, with 9 bases between the two ends. Germline CDR1 is SGHVS and CDR2 is FNYEAQ. The CDR3 sequence is 15 residues long. In nucleotides, the CDR3 is TGTGCCAGCAGCTTAGCATCAGGTACGAACACTGAAGCTTTCTTT. Protein sequence: CASSLASGTNTEAFF.